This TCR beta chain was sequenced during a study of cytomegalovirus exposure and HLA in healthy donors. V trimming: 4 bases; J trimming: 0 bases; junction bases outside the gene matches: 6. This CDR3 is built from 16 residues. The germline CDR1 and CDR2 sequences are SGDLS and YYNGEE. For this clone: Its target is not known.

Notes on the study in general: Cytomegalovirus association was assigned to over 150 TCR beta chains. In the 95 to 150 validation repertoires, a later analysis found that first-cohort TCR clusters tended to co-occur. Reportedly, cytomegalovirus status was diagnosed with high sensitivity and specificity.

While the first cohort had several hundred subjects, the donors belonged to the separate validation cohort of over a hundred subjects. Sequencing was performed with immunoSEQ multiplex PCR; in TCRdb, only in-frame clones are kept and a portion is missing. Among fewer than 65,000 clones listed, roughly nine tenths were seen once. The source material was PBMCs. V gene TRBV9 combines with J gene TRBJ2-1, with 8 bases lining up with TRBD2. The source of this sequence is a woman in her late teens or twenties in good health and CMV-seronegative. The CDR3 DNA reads TGTGCCAGCAGCATGAGCGGGAGTAGCTCCTACAATGAGCAGTTCTTC. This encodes CASSMSGSSSYNEQFF.